A selection of T cell receptor beta chains follows, all from one sample in a study of cytomegalovirus exposure and HLA in healthy donors. TCRdb's copy holds only in-frame clones and misses some; the assay was immunoSEQ multiplex PCR. The table lists approximately 150,000 clones, about 75% of them singletons. The sequencing sample was made of PBMCs. Receptor source: a female donor in good health and CMV-seronegative. The CDR3 runs from the conserved cysteine through the conserved F or W. Fields, in order: CDR3 DNA, CDR3 protein, V gene, clone size, J gene, D gene. D genes are given only for firm matches. Size is stated for part of the rows, as once, few or many counts, or as a class when the clone is expanded.

TGTGCCAGCAGCTTACGGGGCGGGGGTGCCGACTTC | CASSLRGGGADF | TRBV7-2 | - | TRBJ2-7 | TRBD2
TGTGCCAGCAGCGCCGGGACAGGCGTATATGGCTACACCTTC | CASSAGTGVYGYTF | TRBV5-4 | - | TRBJ1-2 | TRBD1
TGTGCCAGCAGTTCGACCATCACAGTGAACACTGAAGCTTTCTTT | CASSSTITVNTEAFF | TRBV28 | - | TRBJ1-1 | -
TGCGCCAGCAGCTCTATAGCGGGAGCTCGGAATGAGCAGTTCTTC | CASSSIAGARNEQFF | TRBV5-1 | - | TRBJ2-1 | TRBD2
TGTGCCAGCAGTTTCCCGGGGACTAGCGGGAGGGCCTACGAGCAGTATTTC | CASSFPGTSGRAYEQYF | TRBV27 | - | TRBJ2-7 | TRBD2
TGTGCCAGCAGCTCTAATCCTAGCGGGGGGTTGGTTGAGCAGTTCTTC | CASSSNPSGGLVEQFF | TRBV5-5 | few | TRBJ2-1 | TRBD2
TGTGCCAGTAGCCACGGGACTGGGGCTAGGGAGCAGTACTTC | CASSHGTGAREQYF | TRBV19 | - | TRBJ2-7 | -
TGTGCCAGCAGCCTACAGGGCTACGAGCAGTACTTC | CASSLQGYEQYF | TRBV7-2 | - | TRBJ2-7 | -
TGTGCCAGCAGTTACCCCCGGGGGAGCTACACCTTC | CASSYPRGSYTF | TRBV6-5 | few | TRBJ1-2 | -
TGTGCCTGGCGACGGGGCACTGAAGCTTTCTTT | CAWRRGTEAFF | TRBV30 | - | TRBJ1-1 | -
TGTGCCAGCACCTCGGAAGGACAGGGTGCTTCTGAAGCTTTCTTT | CASTSEGQGASEAFF | TRBV2 | - | TRBJ1-1 | TRBD1
TGTGCCAGCAGTGAAGGGACAGTAAATGGCTACACCTTC | CASSEGTVNGYTF | TRBV2 | few | TRBJ1-2 | -
TGTGCCAGCAGGGAGGGGAGAGCTGAAGCTTTCTTT | CASREGRAEAFF | TRBV7-9 | - | TRBJ1-1 | -
TGTGCCAGCAGTGAAAGAGATGAGTCCACCCAGCCCCAGCATTTT | CASSERDESTQPQHF | TRBV6-1 | - | TRBJ1-5 | -
TGTGCCAGTAGCCCTAGCGGTAGCACAGATACGCAGTATTTT | CASSPSGSTDTQYF | TRBV19 | - | TRBJ2-3 | TRBD2
TGTGCCAGCAGGCCAGGCATTACTGAAGCTTTCTTT | CASRPGITEAFF | TRBV6-6 | once | TRBJ1-1 | -
TGTGCCATCAGTGAGACGGACTCCTCCTACGAGCAGTACTTC | CAISETDSSYEQYF | TRBV10-3 | - | TRBJ2-7 | -
TGTGCCAGCAGTCAACAGAAGAACACTGAAGCTTTCTTT | CASSQQKNTEAFF | TRBV2 | - | TRBJ1-1 | -
TGTGCCAGCAGCGATCGGACAGCTACCTACGAGCAGTACTTC | CASSDRTATYEQYF | TRBV2 | - | TRBJ2-7 | -
TGTGCCAGCAGGAAACAGGGCTTCACCGGGGAGCTGTTTTTT | CASRKQGFTGELFF | TRBV6-5 | few | TRBJ2-2 | -
TGCGCCAGCAGCCTAGACAGGGGACCTAATCAGCCCCAGCATTTT | CASSLDRGPNQPQHF | TRBV4-3 | - | TRBJ1-5 | TRBD1
TGTGCCACCAGCAGGGGGGGGACAGGGGGAAACATTCAGTACTTC | CATSRGGTGGNIQYF | TRBV15 | - | TRBJ2-4 | TRBD1
TGTGCCAGCAGCCCGAGAGGCTCCTACGAGCAGTACTTC | CASSPRGSYEQYF | TRBV6-1 | - | TRBJ2-7 | -
TGTGCCTGGAGTATCGGACGGTCGGGAGGCTACACCTTC | CAWSIGRSGGYTF | TRBV30 | - | TRBJ1-2 | -
TGTGCCAGCAGCTTAGAACGGTACCTCCAGCGGGGGGGTTTCAGTGAGCAGTTCTTC | CASSLERYLQRGGFSEQFF | TRBV11-2 | - | TRBJ2-1 | TRBD2
TGCGCCAGCAGCCAAGATTTAGGCGGCAGATCTACCTCTGGGGCCAACGTCCTGACTTTC | CASSQDLGGRSTSGANVLTF | TRBV4-3 | - | TRBJ2-6 | -
TGTGCCATCAGTGGTCTAGCGGGGGACACGCAGTATTTT | CAISGLAGDTQYF | TRBV10-3 | - | TRBJ2-3 | TRBD2
TGTGCCAGCAGCCCGCCGACTAGCGGAGAGACCCAGTACTTC | CASSPPTSGETQYF | TRBV9 | - | TRBJ2-5 | TRBD2
TGCGCCAGCAGCCGGCGGACTCGGTCGAATGAGCAGTTCTTC | CASSRRTRSNEQFF | TRBV5-1 | - | TRBJ2-1 | -
TGTGCCAGCAGCGGGAGGGGCACGAACACCGGGGAGCTGTTTTTT | CASSGRGTNTGELFF | TRBV2 | - | TRBJ2-2 | TRBD2
TGTGCCAGCAGCTCTCGGGGAGGTGATGAAAAACTGTTTTTT | CASSSRGGDEKLFF | TRBV7-9 | - | TRBJ1-4 | -
TGTGCCAGCAGCCCGGACAGGGCTCGTGCCTATGGCTACACCTTC | CASSPDRARAYGYTF | TRBV7-2 | - | TRBJ1-2 | TRBD1
TGTGCCAGCAACCCCAGGGGGGCGCCTTACGACACTGAAGCTTTCTTT | CASNPRGAPYDTEAFF | TRBV27 | few | TRBJ1-1 | TRBD1
TGTGCCAGCCGAACACCCGGGAGTGGGGGGGCCAGCTACGAGCAGTACTTC | CASRTPGSGGASYEQYF | TRBV2 | - | TRBJ2-7 | -
TGTGCCAGTAGTAGGAGTAAACCGGGACAGGGGTATCAGCCCCAGCATTTT | CASSRSKPGQGYQPQHF | TRBV19 | few | TRBJ1-5 | TRBD1
TGTGCCAGCATGGAGTGGTACGGGGAATCGGGCTACACCTTC | CASMEWYGESGYTF | TRBV21-1 | - | TRBJ1-2 | -
TGCGCCAGCAGCCCCGGGACAGGGACTGAAAAACTGTTTTTT | CASSPGTGTEKLFF | TRBV5-1 | - | TRBJ1-4 | TRBD1
TGTGCCAGCAGCCAAGGACAGGGGAGAAACAATGAGCAGTTCTTC | CASSQGQGRNNEQFF | TRBV4-2 | once | TRBJ2-1 | TRBD1
TGTGCCAGTGTTAGGGGACACCTCTCCGTGGATACAGATACGCAGTATTTT | CASVRGHLSVDTDTQYF | TRBV19 | - | TRBJ2-3 | -
TGTGCCAGCAGACAGGGTTGGGTCTCCTACGAGCAGTACTTC | CASRQGWVSYEQYF | TRBV6-5 | - | TRBJ2-7 | -
TGTGCCATCAGTTCGGAGGGGGAGGGTGGCTACACCTTC | CAISSEGEGGYTF | TRBV10-3 | - | TRBJ1-2 | -
TGTGCCAGCAGCAAAGGGGGACAGGTGGGCAATGAGCAGTTCTTC | CASSKGGQVGNEQFF | TRBV5-4 | - | TRBJ2-1 | TRBD1
TGCGCCAGCAGCCCAAAGACAGGGAAGGTCTCCGAGCAGTACTTC | CASSPKTGKVSEQYF | TRBV5-1 | few | TRBJ2-7 | TRBD1
TGTGCCAGCAGCACAGGGTCGACTGAAGCTTTCTTT | CASSTGSTEAFF | TRBV5-6 | - | TRBJ1-1 | -
TGTGCCATCAGTGAGACAGGGGTTTCACCCCTCCACTTT | CAISETGVSPLHF | TRBV10-3 | - | TRBJ1-6 | TRBD1
TGTGCCAGCAGCCACAGGACAGGGAGCTACAATGAGCAGTTCTTC | CASSHRTGSYNEQFF | TRBV7-2 | - | TRBJ2-1 | TRBD1
TGTGCCAGCAGCGTAGGGGCGAGCGGGGGGCTCAGGGGGGTGTATACGCAGTATTTT | CASSVGASGGLRGVYTQYF | TRBV9 | - | TRBJ2-3 | TRBD2
TGTGCCAGCAGTTCCGGGGGTCGGGGCTACACCTTC | CASSSGGRGYTF | TRBV27 | - | TRBJ1-2 | -
TGTGCCAGCAGCCAGAGGGGGGAGGGCCTTGCGCAGTTCTTC | CASSQRGEGLAQFF | TRBV5-4 | - | TRBJ2-1 | -